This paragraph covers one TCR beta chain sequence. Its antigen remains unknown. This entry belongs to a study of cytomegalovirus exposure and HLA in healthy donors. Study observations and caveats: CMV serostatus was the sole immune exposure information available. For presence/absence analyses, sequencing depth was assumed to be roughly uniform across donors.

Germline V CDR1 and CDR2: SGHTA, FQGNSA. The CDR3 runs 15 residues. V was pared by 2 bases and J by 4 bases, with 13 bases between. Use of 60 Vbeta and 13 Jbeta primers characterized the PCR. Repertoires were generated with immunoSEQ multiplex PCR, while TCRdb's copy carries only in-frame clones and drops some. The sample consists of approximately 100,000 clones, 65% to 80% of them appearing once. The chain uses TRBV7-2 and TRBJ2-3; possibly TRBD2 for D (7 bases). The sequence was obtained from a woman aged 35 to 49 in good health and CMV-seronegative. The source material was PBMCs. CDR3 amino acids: CASSLLGAGADTQYF. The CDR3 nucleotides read TGTGCCAGCAGCTTACTGGGGGCGGGGGCAGATACGCAGTATTTT.